This T cell receptor (beta chain) was observed in a study of Graves' ophthalmopathy and Graves' hyperthyroidism (dated by TCRdb to 2017 to 2018). For the wider study: A patient counted as having stable hyperthyroidism if there was no progression to ophthalmopathy within 18 months of follow-up. The study used signatures of the TCR beta repertoire to tell Graves' ophthalmopathy apart from Graves' hyperthyroidism and to predict which patients would progress to ophthalmopathy. In total, 120 to 150 blood samples were TCR-sequenced: approximately 42 ophthalmopathy, roughly 80 hyperthyroidism and roughly 17 hyperthyroidism-to-ophthalmopathy patients. To explore V-J signatures that separate ophthalmopathy from hyperthyroidism, a discovery set of about a hundred patients was enrolled, consisting of fewer than 45 with ophthalmopathy and around 57 with stable hyperthyroidism. For independent validation, a separate cohort was made up of 18 to 20 hyperthyroidism patients plus 17 patients who later progressed from hyperthyroidism to ophthalmopathy. T-cell repertoires of thyroid tissue and blood were compared in six or seven hyperthyroidism patients. After sampling, hyperthyroidism patients received methimazole starting at 30 mg daily, and ophthalmopathy patients received high-dose intravenous methylprednisolone.

About this clonotype itself: This receptor's antigen is unknown. Per-base qualities were not stored, and no clone one base away is much larger.

Summary of the overall study and its limitations: No statistical method was used to predetermine the sample size, and group allocation was not hidden from the investigators. Ophthalmopathy was separated from stable hyperthyroidism by the 13-signature model with more than 85% sensitivity and roughly 83% specificity in cross-validation and with 80%/75% in the test set. In validation, the model predicted ophthalmopathy progression with 70.59% sensitivity and about 73% specificity; roughly 11 predicted patients were CT-confirmed with GO in a median of approximately 6.2 months. Among expanded thyroid clonotypes with frequency above 0.001, most also showed up in blood, which suggests that blood repertoires may reflect the thyroid immune response.

Patients with hyperthyroidism were aged 18 to 65 years, had been newly diagnosed, and had a disease duration of less than 2 months. Anyone with other autoimmune diseases, uncontrolled infections, pregnancy or lactation was excluded from the study. Clinical symptoms, serum thyroxine, TRAb, thyroid ultrasound and orbital computed tomography were used for diagnosis. Total RNA was extracted with Trizol reagent and quality-checked on an Agilent 2100 Bioanalyzer. For repertoire sequencing, TCR beta CDR3 regions were amplified from RNA transcripts. The first round was an RT-PCR using HTBI primers with the Qiagen OneStep RT-PCR kit, and this first round was followed by a second-round multiplex PCR, then size selection and purification. Libraries were sequenced paired-end with 100 bp reads on an Illumina HiSeq2000. The study's own analysis went as follows. SOAPnuke was used to process the reads, removing any read that contained adapters or uncalled bases, had a mean Phred below 15, or lacked an exact match to the constant primer or identifier. COPE v1.2.5 was used to merge the high-quality paired reads. Unique nucleotide sequences were defined as clonotypes and aligned to IMGT TRB V, D and J references using MiTCR v1.1. The analysis was limited to V-J combinations with a frequency above 0.0001, which together covered 99% to 99.2% of the repertoires. A TCR clonal expansion and chaos score per V-J combination was defined as the ratio of F50 clonal expansion to chaos observed in the TCRdist matrix. Welch's t-statistics and random forest were used to reduce the features to around 13 V-J combinations, which were then used as input to a naive Bayes classifier. The Morisita-Horn index was used to measure how similar the thyroid and blood repertoires were. TCRdb took the public reads, trimmed them with fastp at Q25, ran MiXCR for clone calling and kept in-frame beta chains. Rows with one shared CDR3 protein collapse into an entry with the most common genes and DNA. The V and J calls and clone size come from TCRdb's table, not from the authors' own analysis. The sample data list around 1,000,000 distinct CDR3 sequences, and less than 45% of these were observed just once. The biggest ten clones account for more than 9.5% of the sample.

The sample taken for sequencing was peripheral blood or thyroid tissue (not recorded which). This clonotype was obtained from an adult man with Graves' hyperthyroidism.

For the CDR3, the sequence is CASRRALLGANTEAFF. The DNA reads as follows: TGTGCCAGCAGACGCGCGCTACTAGGGGCGAACACTGAAGCTTTCTTT. Recombination linked TRBV6-2 or TRBV6-3 to TRBJ1-1; TRBD1 could be the D gene, as 5 bases match. The germline V gene supplies CDR1 MNHEY and CDR2 SVGEGT. From the cysteine up to the phenylalanine, the CDR3 has a length of 16 residues. Only CDR3 DNA is held: 48 bases, read in frame from base 1. V is clipped by 6 bases and J by 1 base, and the sequence between their germline boundaries is 18 bases long.